The rows below give T cell receptor beta chains drawn from one sample of a study of cytomegalovirus exposure and HLA in healthy donors. TCRdb keeps only in-frame clones here, not all; method: immunoSEQ multiplex PCR. Altogether 150,000 to 200,000 clones are present, roughly four fifths being singletons, with the ten largest covering around 1%. Sequences were obtained from PBMCs. The receptors originated from a woman aged 40 to 55 in good health and CMV-seronegative. Each CDR3 is given with its conserved first and last residue. Fields, in order: clone size, J gene, V gene, D gene, CDR3 DNA, CDR3 protein. D genes are given only for firm matches. Not every row has a clone size; where given, it reads once, few, many or a size class.

-	TRBJ2-3	TRBV27	TRBD2	TGTGCCAGCAGTTTACTAGCGGGAACTAGCACAGATACGCAGTATTTT	CASSLLAGTSTDTQYF
-	TRBJ2-3	TRBV19	-	TGTGCCAGTAGTATATCGGGGTTCACAGATACGCAGTATTTT	CASSISGFTDTQYF
-	TRBJ2-3	TRBV5-1	-	TGCGCCAGCAGCTCGTACAGGACAGATACGCAGTATTTT	CASSSYRTDTQYF
once	TRBJ2-3	TRBV7-8	TRBD2	TGTGCCAGCAGCCCTGGGACTAGCGGGGGCAGCGAGTATTTT	CASSPGTSGGSEYF
-	TRBJ2-1	TRBV7-9	-	TGTGCCAGCAGCTCTAGGGGTTCCTACAATGAGCAGTTCTTC	CASSSRGSYNEQFF
-	TRBJ2-2	TRBV30	-	TGTGCCTGGAGAGCAGGGAACGGGGAGCTGTTTTTT	CAWRAGNGELFF
-	TRBJ2-7	TRBV6-5	TRBD2	TGTGCCAGCGGCGGGAGAAAGGCTGGCGAGCAGTACTTC	CASGGRKAGEQYF
-	TRBJ1-1	TRBV5-8	TRBD1	TGTGCCAGCAGCTCAAGACAGGGGATCTTGACTGAAGCTTTCTTT	CASSSRQGILTEAFF
-	TRBJ1-1	TRBV27	-	TGTGCCAGCAGTTTAGAGGGTGGAGAAGCTTTCTTT	CASSLEGGEAFF
once	TRBJ2-1	TRBV11-3	-	TGTGCCAGCAGTGTCCGGGACATACATGAGCAGTTCTTC	CASSVRDIHEQFF
-	TRBJ2-1	TRBV27	-	TGTGCCAGCAGCCGGACCCCCGGGAGCTCCTACAATGAGCAGTTCTTC	CASSRTPGSSYNEQFF
-	TRBJ1-2	TRBV5-4	TRBD1	TGTGCCAGCAGCTCACAGGGGGGGGTTAATGGCTACACCTTC	CASSSQGGVNGYTF
-	TRBJ1-1	TRBV19	-	TGTGCCAGTAATCGTCGGAACACTGAAGCTTTCTTT	CASNRRNTEAFF
few	TRBJ2-7	TRBV15	TRBD2	TGTGCCACCAGCAGAGACTCTAGCGGGACCTACGAGCAGTACTTC	CATSRDSSGTYEQYF
-	TRBJ1-4	TRBV6-6	-	TGTGCCAGCAGTTTCGCTGTGGAGGAAAAGCTGTTTTTT	CASSFAVEEKLFF
-	TRBJ1-1	TRBV5-1	-	TGCGCCAGCAGCTCGACAGGTGAAGCTTTCTTT	CASSSTGEAFF